A single sample gave rise to the 22 T cell receptor beta chains below, sequenced in a study of blood T cell repertoires in COVID-19. This table comes from immunoSEQ multiplex PCR, and its TCRdb copy is limited to in-frame clones, with some not included. In the table there are about 190,000 clones, about 88% of which are singletons. The sequenced sample was peripheral blood. These receptors originate from a woman aged 40 to 50 who had recovered from COVID-19.

The chain is built from TRBV10-3 and TRBJ2-2; 10 bases are shared with TRBD2. This CDR3 contains 15 residues. The germline CDR1 and CDR2 sequences are ENHRY and SYGVKD. V lost 7 bases and J lost 5; bases outside the gene matches: 7. The CDR3 region has the DNA TGTGCCATCAATCTAGCGGGAGTGGGGACCGGGGAGCTGTTTTTT. It specifies CAINLAGVGTGELFF.

The V gene is TRBV18, the J gene TRBJ1-2; TRBD1 is a possible D gene (5 bases). Germline CDR1 is KGHSH and CDR2 is LQKENI. The CDR3 runs to 15 residues. V was trimmed by 4 bases and J by 3 bases, leaving 15 bases between them. CDR3 sequence: CASSRGDSRDYGYTF. For the CDR3, the DNA is TGTGCCAGCTCACGAGGAGACAGTCGTGACTATGGCTACACCTTC.

This chain connects TRBV9 to TRBJ1-6; 7 bases match TRBD1. Trimming took 2 bases from V and 13 from J; bases not matched to a gene: 6. The CDR3 covers 13 residues. Germline CDR1 and CDR2: SGDLS and YYNGEE. The DNA of the CDR3 is TGTGCCAGCAGCGTGGGGACAGTCAGGCCCCTCCACTTT. Its translation: CASSVGTVRPLHF.

The chain has TRBV12-3 or TRBV12-4 and TRBJ2-1, with D possibly matching TRBD1 (5 bases). The CDR3 is 12 amino acids. Trimming shortened V by 6 bases and J by 6 bases, and 9 bases separated the two germline ends. The CDR3 reads CASSNRFNEQFF. The CDR3 DNA is TGTGCCAGCAGCAACAGGTTCAATGAGCAGTTCTTC.

The table lists this clone with a count of one. The chain combines TRBV30 with TRBJ1-1; D gene unclear. Germline V gives CDR1 GTSNPN, CDR2 SVGIG (reference sequence). V was trimmed by 0 bases and J by 7 bases, leaving 6 bases between them. The CDR3 contains 11 residues. CDR3 residues: CAWSVSGEAFF. The CDR3 DNA reads TGTGCCTGGAGTGTATCGGGTGAAGCTTTCTTT.

V and J are TRBV19 and TRBJ1-3; D gene ambiguous. The CDR3 is made up of 14 amino acids. Trimming removed 10 bases at V and 3 bases at J, with 16 bases between. Germline V gene lookup returns CDR1 LNHDA and CDR2 SQIVND (reference sequence). CDR3 DNA sequence: TGTGCCACTAGCGGTTTGGGAGGTGGAAACACCATATATTTT. This codes for CATSGLGGGNTIYF.

V gene TRBV6-6 combines with J gene TRBJ1-5; TRBD1 matches 9 bases. The J segment lost 7 bases and the V segment lost 0 bases, leaving 4 bases of the junction unmatched. CDR1 and CDR2 from the germline V gene are MNHNY and SVGAGI (reference sequence). This CDR3 spans 15 amino acids. DNA for the CDR3: TGTGCCAGCAGTTACTCCAGGGACAGGGCCCAGCCCCAGCATTTT. This gives the protein CASSYSRDRAQPQHF.

The chain links TRBV3-1 (or the pseudogene TRBV3-2) to TRBJ1-2; 7 nucleotides agree with TRBD1. There are 15 residues in the CDR3. Trimming took 4 bases from V and 4 from J; bases not matched to a gene: 9. Germline V gene sequence: CDR1 LGHDT, CDR2 YNNKEL (reference sequence). The CDR3 is CASSLQDRDVYGYTF. CDR3 in DNA: TGTGCCAGCAGCCTCCAAGACAGGGACGTCTATGGCTACACCTTC.

The chain couples TRBV18 to TRBJ2-2; D perhaps matches TRBD2 (5 bases). Germline V lookup: CDR1 KGHSH, CDR2 LQKENI. This CDR3 comprises 14 residues. Trimming cost V 5 bases and J 2 bases, with 9 bases left between them. CDR3 bases: TGTGCCAGCTCAAACGGGATTAACACCGGGGAGCTGTTTTTT. Its translation is CASSNGINTGELFF.

The chain links TRBV9 to TRBJ2-1; maybe TRBD2 (6 bases). Looked up from germline, CDR1 is SGDLS and CDR2 is YYNGEE. V was pared by 4 bases and J by 12 bases, with 23 bases between. The CDR3 has 15 residues. CDR3 nucleotide sequence: TGTGCCAGCAGCCCTTCTTCTGAAACCGGGGGTTTGCAGTTCTTC. Translation: CASSPSSETGGLQFF.

Notes on this clone: A read error may account for a junction end that differs from germline. The chain carries TRBV19 and TRBJ1-1; weak D call: TRBD1 (6 bases). The length of the CDR3 is 13 residues. Germline CDR1 reads LNHDA; CDR2 reads SQIVND (reference sequence). DNA of the CDR3: TGCGCCACCGGGGGGCAGATGAACACTGAAGCTTTCTTT. The encoded protein is CATGGQMNTEAFF.

This chain links TRBV9 with TRBJ1-2, with D unclear. The length of the CDR3 is 16 residues. V lost 0 bases and J 5 bases, leaving 17 bases between the germline ends. CDR1 is SGDLS and CDR2 is YYNGEE in the germline V gene. CDR3 residues: CASSVDMAERSYGYTF. CDR3 in DNA: TGTGCCAGCAGCGTAGATATGGCGGAAAGATCATATGGCTACACCTTC.

This clone has a single count. The J gene is TRBJ1-5, the V gene TRBV19, with TRBD1 as a possible D gene (6 bases). V lost 6 bases and J 5 bases, leaving 17 bases between the germline ends. The CDR3 loop spans 15 amino acids. Looked up from germline, CDR1 is LNHDA and CDR2 is SQIVND (reference sequence). The CDR3 region has the DNA TGTGCCAGTAGGGGTCTGGGGGCGGAGGATCAGCCCCAGCATTTT. Translated: CASRGLGAEDQPQHF.

The chain is built from TRBV5-1 and TRBJ2-7; 10 nucleotides match TRBD2. The germline CDR1 and CDR2 sequences are SGHRS and YFSETQ. J lost 1 base, V lost 5 bases, and 12 bases had no gene match. The CDR3 sequence is 17 residues long. The CDR3 loop is CASSRGRWTSGSYEQYF. CDR3 in DNA: TGCGCCAGCAGTCGCGGACGGTGGACTAGCGGTTCCTACGAGCAGTACTTC.

The rearrangement links TRBV4-2 to TRBJ2-7, with TRBD2 as a possible D gene (7 bases). Germline V CDR1 and CDR2: LGHNA, YNFKEQ. The V gene lost 4 bases and the J gene lost 0 bases, with 13 bases spanning the gap. The CDR3 runs 15 residues. Here the CDR3 reads CASSRVGGHSYEQYF. CDR3 sequence (DNA): TGTGCCAGCAGCCGGGTCGGGGGGCACTCCTACGAGCAGTACTTC.

The chain combines TRBV4-1 with TRBJ2-5; D unresolved. The germline V and J ends were trimmed by 0 bases and 5 bases, with 10 bases remaining between them. Germline loops: CDR1 MGHRA, CDR2 YSYEKL. The CDR3 runs 14 residues. The DNA of the CDR3 is TGCGCCAGCAGCCAAGACCGCGTTACGGAGACCCAGTACTTC. Amino acid sequence: CASSQDRVTETQYF.

This rearrangement joins TRBV27 to TRBJ1-2; TRBD1 matches at 9 bases. Germline CDR1 reads MNHEY; CDR2 reads SMNVEV (reference sequence). The ends lost 5 bases at V and 7 bases at J; junction bases unmatched: 14. The CDR3 covers 16 residues. The CDR3 region is CASSAGTGFDLSGYTF. The CDR3 DNA sequence: TGTGCCAGCAGTGCAGGGACAGGGTTTGATCTGTCTGGCTACACCTTC.

This clone was counted only a few times. The chain carries TRBV2 and TRBJ1-4; tentatively, D is TRBD1 (6 bases). The V gene lost 3 bases and the J gene lost 8 bases, with 13 bases spanning the gap. CDR3 length equals 14 residues. The V gene's germline CDR1 is SNHLY and CDR2 FYNNEI. CDR3 coding DNA: TGTGCCAGCAGTGATGCCAGGGGAGAGGAAAAACTGTTTTTT. This gives the protein CASSDARGEEKLFF.

On this clone: An end of the junction differs from the germline gene, which may be a read error. The gene calls are TRBV30 and TRBJ1-4; unclear D gene. Germline V gene sequence: CDR1 GTSNPN, CDR2 SVGIG (reference sequence). CDR3 length: 11 amino acids. The CDR3 reads CAWNIEGKWAF. The CDR3 nucleotides read TGTGCCTGGAATATAGAGGGCAAATGGGCGTTT.

This rearrangement joins TRBV3-1 (or the pseudogene TRBV3-2) to TRBJ1-1; tentative D call: TRBD1 (5 bases). V lost 5 bases to trimming and J lost 1 base, with 8 bases between them. The CDR3 consists of 13 residues. CDR1 and CDR2 from the germline V gene are LGHDT and YNNKEL (reference sequence). CDR3 bases: TGTGCCAGCAGCTATAGGGGGAACACTGAAGCTTTCTTT. Its translation is CASSYRGNTEAFF.

This sequence joins TRBV13 and TRBJ2-1, with D possibly TRBD2 on 6 matching bases. V dropped 4 bases and J dropped 1 base, with 17 bases sitting between them. Germline V lookup: CDR1 PRHDT, CDR2 FYEKMQ (reference sequence). The CDR3 is 17 amino acids. The CDR3 nucleotides read TGTGCCAGCAGCTCACCGGGCGGGACGATTTCCTACAATGAGCAGTTCTTC. Amino acid sequence: CASSSPGGTISYNEQFF.

V and J are TRBV4-2 and TRBJ1-5; D gene ambiguous. The ends were cut back, 0 bases at V and 1 base at J, with 7 bases in the middle. The CDR3 runs 15 residues. Germline V gene lookup returns CDR1 LGHNA and CDR2 YNFKEQ. The CDR3 sequence: CASSQEYTSNQPQHF. The CDR3 nucleotides are TGTGCCAGCAGCCAAGAGTACACAAGCAATCAGCCCCAGCATTTT.